Sequencing of this T cell receptor beta chain was carried out in a study of cytomegalovirus exposure and HLA in healthy donors. Study-level findings and limits: CMV serostatus stood as the only immune exposure information on hand. Cytomegalovirus association was assigned to about 150 TCR beta chains. Researchers left out some V segments, among them TRBV6-2 and TRBV6-3, as indistinguishable.

Worth noting for this clone: Its specificity is not known.

13 Jbeta primers and 60 Vbeta primers were used for the PCR. Here immunoSEQ multiplex PCR was the method, and the copy in TCRdb shows in-frame clones only, minus some. The profile shows over 150,000 clones, approximately 80% of them singletons. The ends lost 4 bases at V and 5 bases at J; junction bases unmatched: 5. This CDR3 is 14 amino acids long. Germline CDR1 reads SGHNT; CDR2 reads YYREEE (reference sequence). This rearrangement joins TRBV5-4 to TRBJ2-5; 10 bases are a match to TRBD1. This clonotype was sampled from a man aged 25 to 40 in good health and CMV-seropositive. Specimen: PBMCs. CDR3 protein: CASSRQGARETQYF. The CDR3 coding sequence is TGTGCCAGCAGCCGACAGGGGGCGCGTGAGACCCAGTACTTC.